Included here is one T cell receptor (beta chain) sequence, with context. Its antigen is not known. Indicated time point: blood 4 weeks post-SBRT, at nephrectomy. Indicated treatment: 15 Gy SBRT to primary tumor, nephrectomy 4 weeks later. Nephrectomy followed 15 Gy stereotactic body radiation by 4 weeks. This renal cell carcinoma was of the clear cell type. Sequencing was performed with immunoSEQ multiplex PCR; in TCRdb, only in-frame clones are kept and a portion is missing. The table lists about 170,000 clones, about 87% of them singletons, with approximately 10% in the top ten. CDR3 length: 15 amino acids. CDR1 MNHNY and CDR2 SVGAGI come from the germline V gene (reference sequence). The V gene lost 8 bases and the J gene lost 3 bases, with 17 bases spanning the gap. This specimen comes from a study of radiation and T cells in renal cell carcinoma. Study-wide findings and caveats: Top tumor clonotypes rose in blood 2 weeks post-radiation, then contracted. Without pretreatment biopsies, baseline tumor clonotype presence was undetermined.

J is TRBJ2-4 and V is TRBV6-6; perhaps TRBD2 as D (7 bases). This receptor was taken from a woman in her 50s with renal cell carcinoma. Source: blood, taken from a patient whose treatment included radiotherapy and nephrectomy. As DNA, the CDR3 is TGTGCCAGCCACTTGTCGGGGGGCGGCAAAAACATTCAGTACTTC. This codes for CASHLSGGGKNIQYF.